Below, one T cell receptor (beta chain) is given with its context. This entry comes from a study of shared clonotypes between healthy human individuals. This CDR3 spans 15 amino acids. V lost 4 bases, J lost 7 bases, and 2 bases stayed unmatched. CDR1 and CDR2 from the germline V gene are SGHTA and FQGNSA. The assay was carried out at the deep level. Each subset's genomic DNA was shared equally among a number of immunoSEQ plates. Measured with immunoSEQ multiplex PCR; TCRdb has only the in-frame clones, and not every one. The table records about 2 million clones, about 95% of them present only once. CD8 cells classed as naive were CD45RO-negative and positively selected for CCR7, excluding terminally differentiated effector memory CD45RA+ cells.

This chain connects TRBV7-2 to TRBJ2-1, with 15 bases that match TRBD2. The sample taken for sequencing was naive CD8+ T cells sorted from blood. The source of this sequence is a man younger than 30 in good health. This CDR3 is CASSSGTSGGNEQFF. The DNA of the CDR3 is TGTGCCAGCAGCTCCGGGACTAGCGGGGGGAATGAGCAGTTCTTC.